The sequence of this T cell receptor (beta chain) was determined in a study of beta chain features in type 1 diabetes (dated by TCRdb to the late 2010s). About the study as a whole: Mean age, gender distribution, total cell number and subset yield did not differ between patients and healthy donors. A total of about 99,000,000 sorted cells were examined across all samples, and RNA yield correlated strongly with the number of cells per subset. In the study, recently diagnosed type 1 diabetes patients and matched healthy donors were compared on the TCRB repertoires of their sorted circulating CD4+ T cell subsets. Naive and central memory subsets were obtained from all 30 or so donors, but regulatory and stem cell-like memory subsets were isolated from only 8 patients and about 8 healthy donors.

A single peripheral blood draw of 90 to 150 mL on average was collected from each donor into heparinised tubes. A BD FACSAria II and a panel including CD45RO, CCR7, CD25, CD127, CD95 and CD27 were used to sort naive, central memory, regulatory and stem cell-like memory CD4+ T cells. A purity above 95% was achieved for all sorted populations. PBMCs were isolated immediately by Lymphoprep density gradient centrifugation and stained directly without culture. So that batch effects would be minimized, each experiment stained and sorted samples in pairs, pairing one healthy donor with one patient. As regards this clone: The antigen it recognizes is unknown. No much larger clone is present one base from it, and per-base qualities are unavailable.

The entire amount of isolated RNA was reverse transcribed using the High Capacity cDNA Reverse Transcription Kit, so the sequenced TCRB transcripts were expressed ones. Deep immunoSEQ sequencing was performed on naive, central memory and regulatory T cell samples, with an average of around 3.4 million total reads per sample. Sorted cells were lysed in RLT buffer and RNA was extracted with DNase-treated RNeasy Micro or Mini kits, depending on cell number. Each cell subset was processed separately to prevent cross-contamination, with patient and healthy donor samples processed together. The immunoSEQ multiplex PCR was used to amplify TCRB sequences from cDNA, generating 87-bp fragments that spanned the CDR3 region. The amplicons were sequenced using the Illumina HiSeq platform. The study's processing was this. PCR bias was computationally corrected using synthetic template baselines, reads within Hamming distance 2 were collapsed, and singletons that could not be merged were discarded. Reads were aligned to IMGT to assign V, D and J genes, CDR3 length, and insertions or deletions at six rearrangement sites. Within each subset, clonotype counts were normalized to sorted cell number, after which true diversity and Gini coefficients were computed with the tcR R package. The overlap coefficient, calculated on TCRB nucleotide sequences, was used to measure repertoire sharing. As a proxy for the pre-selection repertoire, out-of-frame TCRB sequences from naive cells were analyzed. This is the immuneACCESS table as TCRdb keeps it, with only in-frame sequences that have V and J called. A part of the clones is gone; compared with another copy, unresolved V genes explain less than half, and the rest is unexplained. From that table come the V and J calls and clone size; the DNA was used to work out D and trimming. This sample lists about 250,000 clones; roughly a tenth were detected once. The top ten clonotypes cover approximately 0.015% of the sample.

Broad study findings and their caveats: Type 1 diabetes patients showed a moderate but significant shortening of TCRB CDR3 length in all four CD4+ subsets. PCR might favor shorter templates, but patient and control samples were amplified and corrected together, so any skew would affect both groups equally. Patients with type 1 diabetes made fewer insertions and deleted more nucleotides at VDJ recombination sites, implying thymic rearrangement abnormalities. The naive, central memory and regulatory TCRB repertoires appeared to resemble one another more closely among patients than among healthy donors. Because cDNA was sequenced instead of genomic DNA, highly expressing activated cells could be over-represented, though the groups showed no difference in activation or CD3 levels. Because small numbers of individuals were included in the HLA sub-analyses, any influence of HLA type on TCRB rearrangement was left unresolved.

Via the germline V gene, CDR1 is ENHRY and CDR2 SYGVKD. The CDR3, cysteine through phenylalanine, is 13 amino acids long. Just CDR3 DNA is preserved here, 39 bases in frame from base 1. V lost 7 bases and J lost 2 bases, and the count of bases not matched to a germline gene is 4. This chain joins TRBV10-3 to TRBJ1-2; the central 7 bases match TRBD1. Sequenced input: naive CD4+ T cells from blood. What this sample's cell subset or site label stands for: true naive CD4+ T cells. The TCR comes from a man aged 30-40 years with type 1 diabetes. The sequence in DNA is TGTGCCATCACCGAGACAGGGAACTATGGCTACACCTTC. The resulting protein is CAITETGNYGYTF.